This entry concerns a single TCR beta chain. The data were obtained in a study of cytomegalovirus exposure and HLA in healthy donors. With 3 bases removed from V and 3 bases from J, the gap between germline ends came to 12 bases. Germline V gives CDR1 LNHDA, CDR2 SQIVND (reference sequence). This CDR3 is built from 14 residues. Both 60 Vbeta primers and 13 Jbeta primers went into the PCR. TCRdb's copy holds only in-frame clones and misses some; the assay was immunoSEQ multiplex PCR. The table records about 150,000 clones, 60% to 75% of them present only once. The chain links TRBV19 to TRBJ2-7; D unclear. This clonotype was obtained from a man between 18 and 35 years old in good health and CMV-seronegative. Sequenced sample: PBMCs. Written as DNA, the CDR3 is TGTGCCAGTAGTATCTGGCAGAGGAGCTACGAGCAGTACTTC. It is translated as CASSIWQRSYEQYF.